These 14 T cell receptor beta chains share one sample of origin, sequenced in a study of T cell changes during pregnancy in multiple sclerosis (dated by TCRdb to 2018 to 2020). The library was made by the immunoSEQ multiplex PCR assay. TCRdb's version of the immuneACCESS table is confined to in-frame rearrangements and falls short of the full clone set. An unresolved V gene accounts for under half of the shortfall where checked; the remainder is of unknown origin. Counted in this sample were about 80,000 clones; roughly 91% of them appeared once. The ten largest account for approximately 2.4% of the sample. Sample: peripheral blood, taken after pregnancy. The origin of the receptors is a female donor in good health, enrolled as a control in a pregnancy study.

CDR3 amino acids: CASSLRGDSYNSPLHF. DNA of the CDR3: TGTGCCAGCAGCCTACGCGGGGACTCCTATAATTCACCCCTCCACTTT. This chain links TRBV9 with TRBJ1-6; the D is unclear. Trimming removed 4 bases at V and 0 bases at J, with 11 bases between. This CDR3 comprises 16 residues. CDR1 and CDR2 from the germline V gene are SGDLS and YYNGEE. Supplemented by reference TRBV9 and TRBJ1-6, the full variable domain reads DSGVTQTPKHLITATGQRVTLRCSPRSGDLSVYWYQQSLDQGLQFLIQYYNGEERAKGNILERFSAQQFPDLHSELNLSSLELGDSALYFCASSLRGDSYNSPLHFGNGTRLTVT.

This clone occurred many times. J is TRBJ1-1 and V is TRBV1. TRBV1 is shown as a pseudogene. This CDR3 comprises 15 residues. In DNA, the CDR3 is TGCACCAGCAGCCACTGTGACTTTGGGGGGGCTGAAGCTTTCTTT. Translated, it gives CTSSHCDFGGAEAFF.

This chain links TRBV6-5 with TRBJ2-5; 7 nucleotides align to TRBD2. Germline V CDR1 and CDR2: MNHEY, SVGAGI. The CDR3 runs 16 residues. V dropped 0 bases and J dropped 7; count of bases not matched to a gene: 11. This chain's CDR3 is CASSYSSSGDPGTQYF. CDR3 DNA sequence: TGTGCCAGCAGTTACTCTTCTAGCGGTGACCCCGGGACCCAGTACTTC.

V and J are TRBV19 and TRBJ2-7, with D tentatively TRBD2 (5 bases). Looked up from germline, CDR1 is LNHDA and CDR2 is SQIVND (reference sequence). This CDR3 has 14 residues. Between the trimmed V and J ends, which lost 6 bases and 6 bases, there was a span of 18 bases. CDR3: CASRASGKAFEQYF. CDR3 coding DNA: TGTGCCAGTAGAGCATCGGGGAAGGCTTTCGAGCAGTACTTC.

The chain is built from TRBV14 and TRBJ1-1; possibly TRBD1 for D (5 bases). Trimming pared 4 bases from V and 0 bases from J, leaving 12 bases between. Looked up from germline, CDR1 is SGHDN and CDR2 is FVKESK. CDR3 length equals 15 residues. For the CDR3, the DNA is TGTGCCAGCAGCCGGTCTCCAGGGATGAACACTGAAGCTTTCTTT. This codes for CASSRSPGMNTEAFF.

The V call is TRBV28, the J call TRBJ1-2, with TRBD1 matching over 7 bases. The CDR3 is made up of 16 amino acids. CDR1 MDHEN and CDR2 SYDVKM come from the germline V gene. J lost 4 bases, V lost 5 bases, and 13 bases had no gene match. This CDR3 reads CASSPSGQPTSYGYTF. DNA of the CDR3: TGTGCCAGCAGTCCGTCGGGACAGCCAACATCCTATGGCTACACCTTC.

V gene TRBV9 combines with J gene TRBJ2-1; 10 bases fit TRBD1. The CDR3 extends over 16 amino acids. After removal of 1 base from V and 3 bases from J, the junction contained 4 bases not matched to a gene. Looked up from germline, CDR1 is SGDLS and CDR2 is YYNGEE. Written as DNA, the CDR3 is TGTGCCAGCAGCGTAATGGGACAGGGGAGCTACAATGAGCAGTTCTTC. Its translation is CASSVMGQGSYNEQFF.

As to this clone: One end of the junction does not line up with germline, which may come from a read error. The chain is built from TRBV7-7 and TRBJ2-1, with 11 nucleotides matching TRBD2. Germline values: CDR1 SSHAT, CDR2 FNYEAQ (reference sequence). The CDR3 is made up of 15 amino acids. CDR3 nucleotide sequence: TGTGCTAGCAGCCTGACTAGCGGGACCTACAATGAGCAGTTCTTC. It is translated as CASSLTSGTYNEQFF.

The CDR3 DNA sequence: TGTGCCAGCAGCCGCGGGGGAAATGAGCAGTTCTTC. Protein sequence: CASSRGGNEQFF. The chain recombines TRBV7-2 with TRBJ2-1; 7 bases fit TRBD2. Trimming took 5 bases from V and 7 from J; bases not matched to a gene: 2. The CDR3 totals 12 residues. The germline V gene has CDR1 SGHTA and CDR2 FQGNSA.

This clone appeared once. The chain uses TRBV9 and TRBJ1-2, with TRBD1 matching over 10 bases. Germline CDR1 is SGDLS and CDR2 is YYNGEE. The CDR3 has 16 amino acids. The J segment lost 7 bases and the V segment lost 4 bases, leaving 13 bases of the junction unmatched. DNA of the CDR3: TGTGCCAGCAGCCCGCCCGGTGGGGACAGGGGAACTGGCTACACCTTC. Translation gives CASSPPGGDRGTGYTF. Filled out from reference TRBV9 and TRBJ1-2, the complete variable domain reads DSGVTQTPKHLITATGQRVTLRCSPRSGDLSVYWYQQSLDQGLQFLIQYYNGEERAKGNILERFSAQQFPDLHSELNLSSLELGDSALYFCASSPPGGDRGTGYTFGSGTRLTVV.

This clone has ten or more counts. The rearrangement links TRBV6-4 to TRBJ2-3; 10 bases map to TRBD2. Germline-derived CDR1 and CDR2 are MRHNA and SNTAGT. Unmatched junction bases numbered 6, after V lost 10 bases and J lost 2 bases. The CDR3 is 14 residues long. The CDR3 coding sequence is TGTGCCACCAAGCGGGGGGGAGACACAGATACGCAGTATTTT. It translates to CATKRGGDTDTQYF.

The V gene is TRBV28, the J gene TRBJ2-3; 7 bases line up with TRBD2. This CDR3 is 16 amino acids long. Germline V gene lookup returns CDR1 MDHEN and CDR2 SYDVKM. J was trimmed by 0 bases and V by 2 bases; bases with no gene match: 5. CDR3 in amino acids: CASSLPSGYSTDTQYF. As DNA, the CDR3 is TGTGCCAGCAGTTTACCTAGCGGCTATAGCACAGATACGCAGTATTTT.

The CDR3 nucleotides read TGTGCCAGTATCTTGGGAGGGCCATCTGGGGCCAACGTCCTGACTTTC. This sequence encodes CASILGGPSGANVLTF. This chain connects TRBV19 to TRBJ2-6, with 7 bases fitting TRBD2. The CDR3 contains 16 residues. The V gene's germline CDR1 is LNHDA and CDR2 SQIVND (reference sequence). V lost 7 bases, J lost 1 base, and 7 bases stayed unmatched.

The chain recombines TRBV7-2 with TRBJ2-7; TRBD2 agrees at 12 bases. The ends lost 5 bases at V and 7 bases at J; junction bases unmatched: 9. The germline V gene has CDR1 SGHTA and CDR2 FQGNSA. The CDR3 is 15 residues long. CDR3 protein: CASSQGTSGWLEQYF. CDR3 DNA: TGTGCCAGCAGCCAGGGGACTAGCGGGTGGTTAGAGCAGTACTTC.